A selection of T cell receptor beta chains follows, all from one sample in a study of cytotoxic CD8 clonotypes in ibrutinib-treated CLL. Clones were sequenced by immunoSEQ multiplex PCR, and TCRdb holds only the in-frame ones, with some missing. The sample includes about 34,000 clones, 69% of them seen just once. This specimen was PBMCs, taken before ibrutinib treatment. These receptors all stem from a human donor with chronic lymphocytic leukemia. CDR3s leave out the opening cysteine and the closing phenylalanine or tryptophan. The order of the fields is D gene, V gene, clone size, CDR3 protein. The D gene is left open where the match is weak. Where a row states a size, it is once, few, many or the class of an expanded clone; other rows omit it.

>TRBD1|TRBV27|NA
ASSPGGTAWSTEAF
>TRBD2|TRBV4-3|NA
ASSQDRFRAGVTDTQY
>NA|TRBV7-9|once
ASSLAGLNTIY
>TRBD1|TRBV7-7|few
ASSRTGVVTDTQY
>TRBD1|TRBV10-3|NA
AISGGQAGFEQY
>NA|TRBV27|NA
ASSFPGVGAYEQY
>NA|TRBV6-5|NA
ASSYDGTFYGYT
>NA|TRBV4-1|NA
ASSQDWGVGGYGYT
>NA|TRBV25-1|few
ASSESQLAGANVLT
>NA|TRBV2|medium-sized
ASSEANSPYEQY
>NA|TRBV30|NA
AWSVGGREQF
>NA|TRBV6-5|NA
ASSLRLSSYEQY
>NA|TRBV7-8|NA
ASSLLGSSGWRTDTQY
>NA|TRBV6-1|NA
ASRDTVNTEAF
>NA|TRBV19|NA
ASSLHGTEEKLF
>TRBD2|TRBV4-1|NA
ASSRGGDDQF
>NA|TRBV11-1|medium-sized
ASSFPGVTYEQY
>TRBD1|TRBV7-3|few
ASRLGQVSYNEQF
>NA|TRBV7-9|NA
ASSLNLGSTDTQY
>NA|TRBV19|NA
ASRDRRNEQY